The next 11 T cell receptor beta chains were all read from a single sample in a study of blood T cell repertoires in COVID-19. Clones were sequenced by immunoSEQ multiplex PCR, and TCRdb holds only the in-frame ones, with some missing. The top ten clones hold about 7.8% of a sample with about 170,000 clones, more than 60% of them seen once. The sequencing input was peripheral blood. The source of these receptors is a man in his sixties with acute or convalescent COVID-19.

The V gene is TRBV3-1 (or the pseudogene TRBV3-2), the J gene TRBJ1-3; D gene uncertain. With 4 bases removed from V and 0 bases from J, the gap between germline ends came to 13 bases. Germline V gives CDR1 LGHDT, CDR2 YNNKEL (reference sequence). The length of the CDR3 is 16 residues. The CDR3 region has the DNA TGTGCCAGCAGCCTCACGGCGGCAAGCTCTGGAAACACCATATATTTT. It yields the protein CASSLTAASSGNTIYF.

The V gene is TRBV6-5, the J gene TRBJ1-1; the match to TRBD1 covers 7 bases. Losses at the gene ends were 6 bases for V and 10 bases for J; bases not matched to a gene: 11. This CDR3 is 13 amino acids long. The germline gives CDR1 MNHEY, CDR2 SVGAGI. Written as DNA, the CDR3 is TGTGCCAGCAGAAGGACACAGGGGTTGAGAGCTTTCTTT. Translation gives CASRRTQGLRAFF.

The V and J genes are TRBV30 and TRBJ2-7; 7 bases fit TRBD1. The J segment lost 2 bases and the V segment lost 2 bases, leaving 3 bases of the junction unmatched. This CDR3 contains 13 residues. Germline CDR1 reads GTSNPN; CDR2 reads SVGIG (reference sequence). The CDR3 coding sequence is TGTGCCTGGAGTATGGGGACAGCCTACGAGCAGTACTTC. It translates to CAWSMGTAYEQYF.

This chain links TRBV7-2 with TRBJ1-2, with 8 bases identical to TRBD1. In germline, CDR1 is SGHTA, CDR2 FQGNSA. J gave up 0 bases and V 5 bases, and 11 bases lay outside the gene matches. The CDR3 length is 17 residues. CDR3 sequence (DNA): TGTGCCAGCAGCCTCTCTTCCGGGACAGGAACTAACTATGGCTACACCTTC. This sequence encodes CASSLSSGTGTNYGYTF.

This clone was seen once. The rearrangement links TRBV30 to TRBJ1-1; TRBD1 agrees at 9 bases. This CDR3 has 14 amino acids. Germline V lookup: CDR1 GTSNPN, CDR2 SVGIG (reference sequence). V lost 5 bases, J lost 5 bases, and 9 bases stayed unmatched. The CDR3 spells CAWVGQGIRTEAFF. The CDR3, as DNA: TGTGCCTGGGTCGGACAGGGGATAAGGACTGAAGCTTTCTTT. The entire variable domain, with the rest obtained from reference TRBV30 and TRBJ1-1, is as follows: SQTIHQWPATLVQPVGSPLSLECTVEGTSNPNLYWYRQAAGRGLQLLFYSVGIGQISSEVPQNLSASRPQDRQFILSSKKLLLSDSGFYLCAWVGQGIRTEAFFGQGTRLTVV.

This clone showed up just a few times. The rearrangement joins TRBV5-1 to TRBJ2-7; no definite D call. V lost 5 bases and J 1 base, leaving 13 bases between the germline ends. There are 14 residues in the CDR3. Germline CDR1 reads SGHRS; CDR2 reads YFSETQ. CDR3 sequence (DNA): TGCGCCAGCAGGGAGAGGCTCGATTCCTACGAGCAGTACTTC. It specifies CASRERLDSYEQYF.

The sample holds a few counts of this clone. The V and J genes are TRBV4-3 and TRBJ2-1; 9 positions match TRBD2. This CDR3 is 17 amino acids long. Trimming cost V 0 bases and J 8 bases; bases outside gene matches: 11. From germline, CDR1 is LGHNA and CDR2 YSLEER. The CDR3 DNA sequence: TGCGCCAGCAGCCAAGATAGGGCTAGCGGGGTTTTAGATGAGCAGTTCTTC. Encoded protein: CASSQDRASGVLDEQFF.

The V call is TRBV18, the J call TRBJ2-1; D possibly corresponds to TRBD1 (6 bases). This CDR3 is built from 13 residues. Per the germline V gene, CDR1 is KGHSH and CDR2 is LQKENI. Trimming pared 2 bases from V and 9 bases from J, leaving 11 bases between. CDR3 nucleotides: TGTGCCAGCTCACCAAACAGGGAAAGTGAGCAGTTCTTC. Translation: CASSPNRESEQFF.

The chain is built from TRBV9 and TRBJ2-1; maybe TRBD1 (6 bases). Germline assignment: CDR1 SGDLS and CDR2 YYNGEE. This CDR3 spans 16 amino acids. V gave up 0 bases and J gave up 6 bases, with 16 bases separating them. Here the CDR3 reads CASSVGVGTSTNEQFF. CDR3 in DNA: TGTGCCAGCAGCGTAGGGGTCGGGACATCTACCAATGAGCAGTTCTTC.

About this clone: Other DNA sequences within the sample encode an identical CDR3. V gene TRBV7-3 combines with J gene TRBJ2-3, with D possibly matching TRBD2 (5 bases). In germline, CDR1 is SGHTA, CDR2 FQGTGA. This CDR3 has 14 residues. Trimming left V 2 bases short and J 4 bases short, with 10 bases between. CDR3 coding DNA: TGTGCCAGCAGCTTAGAGGGTGGCCCAGATACGCAGTATTTT. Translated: CASSLEGGPDTQYF.

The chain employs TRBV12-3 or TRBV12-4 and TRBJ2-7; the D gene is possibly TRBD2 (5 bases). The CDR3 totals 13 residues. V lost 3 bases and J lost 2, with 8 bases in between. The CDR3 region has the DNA TGTGCCAGCAGTTTTGTGGGAGCCTACGAGCAGTACTTC. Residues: CASSFVGAYEQYF.